The present TCR beta chain was sequenced within a study of radiation and T cells in renal cell carcinoma. Repertoires were generated with immunoSEQ multiplex PCR, while TCRdb's copy carries only in-frame clones and drops some. This sample has several thousand clones, with approximately 60% found just once. Germline V CDR1 and CDR2: SGDLS, YYNGEE. This CDR3 spans 18 amino acids. The J segment lost 1 base and the V segment lost 4 bases, leaving 14 bases of the junction unmatched. Described treatment: 15 Gy SBRT to primary tumor, nephrectomy 4 weeks later. V and J are TRBV9 and TRBJ2-5, with 9 nucleotides matching TRBD1. This specimen was tumor tissue, taken from a patient whose treatment included radiotherapy and nephrectomy. The sequence was collected from a woman aged 60 to 75 with renal cell carcinoma. The CDR3, as DNA: TGTGCCAGCAGCAGTACCGGACAGGGGTTACTGGGCCAAGAGACCCAGTACTTC. Translation: CASSSTGQGLLGQETQYF.